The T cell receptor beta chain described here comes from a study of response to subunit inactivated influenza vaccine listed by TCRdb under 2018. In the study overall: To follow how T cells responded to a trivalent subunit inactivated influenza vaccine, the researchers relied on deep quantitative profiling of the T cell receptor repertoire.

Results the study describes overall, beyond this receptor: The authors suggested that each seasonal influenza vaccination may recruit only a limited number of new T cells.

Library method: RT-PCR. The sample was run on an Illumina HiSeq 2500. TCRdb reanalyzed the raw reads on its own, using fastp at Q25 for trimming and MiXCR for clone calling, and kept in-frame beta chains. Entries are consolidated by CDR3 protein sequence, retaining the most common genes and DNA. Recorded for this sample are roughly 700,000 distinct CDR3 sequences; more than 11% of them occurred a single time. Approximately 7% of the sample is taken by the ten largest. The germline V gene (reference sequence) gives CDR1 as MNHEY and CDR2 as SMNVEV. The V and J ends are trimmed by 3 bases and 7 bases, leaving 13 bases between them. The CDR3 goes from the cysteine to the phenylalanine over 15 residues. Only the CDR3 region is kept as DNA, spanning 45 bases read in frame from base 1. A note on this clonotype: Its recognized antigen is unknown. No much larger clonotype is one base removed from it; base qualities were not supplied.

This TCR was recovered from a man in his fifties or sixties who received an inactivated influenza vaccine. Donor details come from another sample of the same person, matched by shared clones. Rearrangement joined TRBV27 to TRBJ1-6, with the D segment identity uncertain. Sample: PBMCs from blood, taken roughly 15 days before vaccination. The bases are TGTGCCAGCAGTTTCATCGGGTCTGGGAATTCACCCCTCCACTTT. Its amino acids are CASSFIGSGNSPLHF.